The rows below give T cell receptor beta chains drawn from one sample of a study of blood T cell repertoires in COVID-19. Libraries were prepared by immunoSEQ multiplex PCR; TCRdb keeps only in-frame clonotypes and omits some of them. The sample holds 80,000 to 95,000 clones, roughly 80% seen once. The sequenced sample was peripheral blood. The receptors here all came from an elderly man with active or convalescent COVID-19. Both conserved end residues are part of each CDR3. Each record gives: V gene, clone size, J gene, CDR3 protein. The size entry is marked missing in some rows and otherwise reads once, few, many or a size class.

TRBV5-4	once	TRBJ1-6	CASSGGASPLHF
TRBV6-5	-	TRBJ1-2	CASSYDSNYGYTF
TRBV5-6	-	TRBJ2-5	CASSPLAGGAETQYF
TRBV6-5	-	TRBJ2-7	CASNGQGAGSYEQYF
TRBV29-1	-	TRBJ1-2	CSVDEDGYTF
TRBV18	once	TRBJ2-5	CASSPGQVGETQYF
TRBV12-3/TRBV12-4	-	TRBJ1-4	CASTLTGNEKLFF
TRBV3-1/TRBV3-2	-	TRBJ2-7	CASSQGPLLAGAYEQYF
TRBV7-8	few	TRBJ2-7	CASSASPGQGFYEQYF
TRBV6-2/TRBV6-3	-	TRBJ1-4	CASSRDWGEKLFF
TRBV4-2	-	TRBJ1-2	CASSQDSGRMGGYTF
TRBV6-2/TRBV6-3	-	TRBJ1-2	CASSFLSGYGYTF
TRBV2	-	TRBJ2-7	CASSTGGIEQYF
TRBV18	-	TRBJ1-4	CASSPMNRGLREKLFF
TRBV27	-	TRBJ2-4	CASRQGGLAKNIQYF
TRBV7-6	-	TRBJ2-7	CASSPRGGTTYEQYF
TRBV18	-	TRBJ1-5	CASSQGATQPQHF
TRBV20-1	-	TRBJ2-7	CSASGSGGPYEQYF
TRBV28	-	TRBJ2-5	CASSLSEAETQYF
TRBV3-1/TRBV3-2	-	TRBJ1-3	CASSQRTLSGNTIYF
TRBV4-2	-	TRBJ1-3	CASSPQVVSGNTIYF
TRBV5-1	-	TRBJ2-3	CASSLARGGFTDTQYF
TRBV5-1	-	TRBJ1-3	CASSSPGQSGNTIYF
TRBV11-2	-	TRBJ2-4	CASSYTRGENIQYF
TRBV11-2	few	TRBJ2-7	CASSFDLGETYEQYF
TRBV4-3	-	TRBJ1-3	CASSHSGQEPGNTIYF
TRBV30	-	TRBJ1-2	CAWSLRVGQGSYGYTF
TRBV25-1	once	TRBJ1-6	CASAPRGGGNSPLHF
TRBV19	-	TRBJ1-6	CASKEVDGSPLHF
TRBV4-1	-	TRBJ2-7	CASSHIVFFGEQYF
TRBV7-2	once	TRBJ1-6	CASSLDAFQGRSPLHF
TRBV6-5	-	TRBJ2-2	CASSYTQGGTGELFF
TRBV5-1	few	TRBJ1-2	CASSAGQVNYGYTF
TRBV30	-	TRBJ2-3	CAWSVRGVADTQYF
TRBV28	-	TRBJ1-5	CASRQPPENQPQHF
TRBV19	-	TRBJ1-1	CASSLYDTEAFF
TRBV6-1	few	TRBJ2-1	CASSVPSGTSGGNEQFF
TRBV2	-	TRBJ1-5	CASSYRRVNQPQHF
TRBV4-1	-	TRBJ1-2	CASSRAPGGGYGYTF
TRBV10-3	-	TRBJ2-2	CATSGGAGDTGELFF
TRBV28	-	TRBJ1-5	CASSSSGTGGGGNQPQHF
TRBV27	-	TRBJ1-2	CASSLSGAYGYTF
TRBV19	-	TRBJ2-3	CASSPGIGGAGTDTQYF
TRBV4-3	-	TRBJ1-2	CASSHKQGLVLYGYTF
TRBV6-6	once	TRBJ2-5	CASRKTAQETQYF
TRBV6-1	-	TRBJ1-5	CASSEVGGKQPQHF
TRBV7-8	-	TRBJ1-2	CASSTGGQPRSGYTF
TRBV7-9	-	TRBJ2-3	CASSLGQGVITDTQYF